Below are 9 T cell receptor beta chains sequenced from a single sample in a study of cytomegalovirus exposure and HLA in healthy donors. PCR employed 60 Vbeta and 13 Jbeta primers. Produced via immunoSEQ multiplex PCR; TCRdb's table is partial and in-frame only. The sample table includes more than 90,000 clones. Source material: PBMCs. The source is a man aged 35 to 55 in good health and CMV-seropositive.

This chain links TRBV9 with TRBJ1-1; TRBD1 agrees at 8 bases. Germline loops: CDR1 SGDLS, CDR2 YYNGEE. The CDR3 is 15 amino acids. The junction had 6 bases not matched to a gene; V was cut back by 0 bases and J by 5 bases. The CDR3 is CASSVDRTGKTEAFF. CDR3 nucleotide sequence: TGTGCCAGCAGCGTAGATCGGACAGGGAAGACTGAAGCTTTCTTT.

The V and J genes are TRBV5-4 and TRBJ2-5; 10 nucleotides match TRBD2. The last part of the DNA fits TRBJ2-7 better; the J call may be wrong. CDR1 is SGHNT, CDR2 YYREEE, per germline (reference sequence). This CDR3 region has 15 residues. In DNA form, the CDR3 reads TGTGCCAGCAGCTCCCCGGGACTAGCGAAATACGAGCAGTACTTC. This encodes CASSSPGLAKYEQYF.

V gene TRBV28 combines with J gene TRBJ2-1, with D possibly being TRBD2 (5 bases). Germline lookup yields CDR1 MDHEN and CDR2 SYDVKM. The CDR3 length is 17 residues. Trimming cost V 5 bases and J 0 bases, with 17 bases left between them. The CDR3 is CASSPITGMSSYNEQFF. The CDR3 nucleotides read TGTGCCAGCAGTCCCATAACGGGGATGAGCTCCTACAATGAGCAGTTCTTC.

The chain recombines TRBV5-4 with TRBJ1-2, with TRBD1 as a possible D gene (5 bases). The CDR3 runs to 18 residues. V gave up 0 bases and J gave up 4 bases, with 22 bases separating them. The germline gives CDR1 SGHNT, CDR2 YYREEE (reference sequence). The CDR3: CASSLETGYGLGGYGYTF. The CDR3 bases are TGTGCCAGCAGCTTGGAAACAGGTTATGGGTTAGGTGGCTATGGCTACACCTTC. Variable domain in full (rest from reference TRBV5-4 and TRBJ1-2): ETGVTQSPTHLIKTRGQQVTLRCSSQSGHNTVSWYQQALGQGPQFIFQYYREEENGRGNFPPRFSGLQFPNYSSELNVNALELDDSALYLCASSLETGYGLGGYGYTFGSGTRLTVV.

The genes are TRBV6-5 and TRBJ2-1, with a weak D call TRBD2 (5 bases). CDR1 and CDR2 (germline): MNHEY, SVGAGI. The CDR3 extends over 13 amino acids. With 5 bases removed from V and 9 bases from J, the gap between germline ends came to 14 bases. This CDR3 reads CASSLRWAGEQFF. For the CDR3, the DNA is TGTGCCAGCAGTCTAAGATGGGCGGGTGAGCAGTTCTTC.

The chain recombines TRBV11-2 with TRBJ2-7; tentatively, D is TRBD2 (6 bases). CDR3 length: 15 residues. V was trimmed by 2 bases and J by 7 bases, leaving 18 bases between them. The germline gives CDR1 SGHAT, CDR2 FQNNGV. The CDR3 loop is CASSLSALLAEEQYF. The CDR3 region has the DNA TGTGCCAGCAGCTTATCGGCTCTACTAGCAGAGGAGCAGTACTTC.

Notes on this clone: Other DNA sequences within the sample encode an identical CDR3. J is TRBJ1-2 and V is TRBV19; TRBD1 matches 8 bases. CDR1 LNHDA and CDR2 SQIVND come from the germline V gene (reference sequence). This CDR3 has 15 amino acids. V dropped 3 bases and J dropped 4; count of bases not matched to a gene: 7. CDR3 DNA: TGTGCCAGTAGTATGGAATCTCAGGGGGCCTATGGCTACACCTTC. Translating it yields CASSMESQGAYGYTF.

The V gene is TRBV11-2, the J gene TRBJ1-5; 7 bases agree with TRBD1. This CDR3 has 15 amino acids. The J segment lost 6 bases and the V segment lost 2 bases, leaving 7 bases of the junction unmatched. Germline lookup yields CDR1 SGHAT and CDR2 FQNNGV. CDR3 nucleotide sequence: TGTGCCAGCAGCTTATCTTACAGGGGAGGTCAGCCCCAGCATTTT. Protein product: CASSLSYRGGQPQHF.

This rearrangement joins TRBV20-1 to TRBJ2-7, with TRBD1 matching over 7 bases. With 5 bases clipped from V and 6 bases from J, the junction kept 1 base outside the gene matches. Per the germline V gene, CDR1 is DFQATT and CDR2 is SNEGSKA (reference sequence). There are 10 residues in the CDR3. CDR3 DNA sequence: TGCAGTGCTGACAGGGTCGAGCAGTACTTC. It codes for CSADRVEQYF.